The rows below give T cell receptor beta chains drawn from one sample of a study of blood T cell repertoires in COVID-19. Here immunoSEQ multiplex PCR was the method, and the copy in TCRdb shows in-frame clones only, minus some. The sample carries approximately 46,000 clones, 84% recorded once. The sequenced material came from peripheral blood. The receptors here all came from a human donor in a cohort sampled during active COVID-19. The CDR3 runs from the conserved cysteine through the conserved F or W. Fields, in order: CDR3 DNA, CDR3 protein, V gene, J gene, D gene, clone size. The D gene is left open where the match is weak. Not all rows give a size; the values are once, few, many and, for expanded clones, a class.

CDR3 DNA: TGTGCCAGCACTAGCGGGAGGGCCGAGCAGTACTTC
CDR3 protein: CASTSGRAEQYF
V gene: TRBV7-2
J gene: TRBJ2-7
D gene: TRBD2
clone size: .

CDR3 DNA: TGTGCCAGCAGCCCCGTTTTGGGACTAAACACCGGGGAGCTGTTTTTT
CDR3 protein: CASSPVLGLNTGELFF
V gene: TRBV6-6
J gene: TRBJ2-2
D gene: TRBD2
clone size: .

CDR3 DNA: TGTGCCAGCAGCACGGGGGGCAGCCTCTACGAGCAGTACTTC
CDR3 protein: CASSTGGSLYEQYF
V gene: TRBV7-8
J gene: TRBJ2-7
D gene: .
clone size: .

CDR3 DNA: TGTGCCAGCAGACTCTACAGGGGGCAATCCTACGAGCAGTACTTC
CDR3 protein: CASRLYRGQSYEQYF
V gene: TRBV28
J gene: TRBJ2-7
D gene: TRBD1
clone size: once

CDR3 DNA: TGTGCCAGCAGCTTAGGTCTAGCCCATGAGCAGTTCTTC
CDR3 protein: CASSLGLAHEQFF
V gene: TRBV11-3
J gene: TRBJ2-1
D gene: .
clone size: .

CDR3 DNA: TGTGCCAGCAGCCCGGGGTCCTACGAGCAGTACTTC
CDR3 protein: CASSPGSYEQYF
V gene: TRBV5-4
J gene: TRBJ2-7
D gene: .
clone size: .

CDR3 DNA: TGTGCTAGCAGCTGGAGTAGCGGACAAGAGACCCAGTACTTC
CDR3 protein: CASSWSSGQETQYF
V gene: TRBV7-7
J gene: TRBJ2-5
D gene: .
clone size: .

CDR3 DNA: TGTGCCACCAGTGATGCGCGGCGGGGGAGGACTGAAGCTTTCTTT
CDR3 protein: CATSDARRGRTEAFF
V gene: TRBV24-1
J gene: TRBJ1-1
D gene: .
clone size: .

CDR3 DNA: TGTGCCCCCGGGACTAGCGATAATTCAGATACGCAGTATTTT
CDR3 protein: CAPGTSDNSDTQYF
V gene: TRBV10-3
J gene: TRBJ2-3
D gene: TRBD2
clone size: .

CDR3 DNA: TGTGCCAGCAGTCGGGACACCCAAGAGACCCAGTACTTC
CDR3 protein: CASSRDTQETQYF
V gene: TRBV2
J gene: TRBJ2-5
D gene: .
clone size: .

CDR3 DNA: TGTGCCAGCAGCCCCAGACTTAGTCAAGAGACCCAGTACTTC
CDR3 protein: CASSPRLSQETQYF
V gene: TRBV7-9
J gene: TRBJ2-5
D gene: .
clone size: .

CDR3 DNA: TGTGCCAGCAGCCCGGGACTTAATCTTTACAATGAGCAGTTCTTC
CDR3 protein: CASSPGLNLYNEQFF
V gene: TRBV7-6
J gene: TRBJ2-1
D gene: .
clone size: .

CDR3 DNA: TGTGCCAGCAGCCAGGGAGGCCGATCGACCGGGGAGCTGTTTTTT
CDR3 protein: CASSQGGRSTGELFF
V gene: TRBV5-4
J gene: TRBJ2-2
D gene: .
clone size: .

CDR3 DNA: TGTGCCAGCAGCAGGGGACTAGCGGGAGCCAACGAGCAGTACTTC
CDR3 protein: CASSRGLAGANEQYF
V gene: TRBV7-2
J gene: TRBJ2-7
D gene: TRBD2
clone size: once

CDR3 DNA: TGTGCCTGGAACCCCGACAGGGCGAACACCGGGGAGCTGTTTTTT
CDR3 protein: CAWNPDRANTGELFF
V gene: TRBV30
J gene: TRBJ2-2
D gene: TRBD1
clone size: .

CDR3 DNA: TGCGCCAGCAGCTTGCGGGGTACCTACAATGAGCAGTTCTTC
CDR3 protein: CASSLRGTYNEQFF
V gene: TRBV5-1
J gene: TRBJ2-1
D gene: .
clone size: .

CDR3 DNA: TGTGCCAGCAGCTTGGGACTAGCCTACAATGAGCAGTTCTTC
CDR3 protein: CASSLGLAYNEQFF
V gene: TRBV5-4
J gene: TRBJ2-1
D gene: .
clone size: .

CDR3 DNA: TGTGCCAGCAGTTCTTGGACGGGGACAGAGGGTGGCTACACCTTC
CDR3 protein: CASSSWTGTEGGYTF
V gene: TRBV28
J gene: TRBJ1-2
D gene: TRBD1
clone size: .

CDR3 DNA: TGTGCCAGCAGCCCCCGACAGGGACGAACCGGGGAGCTGTTTTTT
CDR3 protein: CASSPRQGRTGELFF
V gene: TRBV9
J gene: TRBJ2-2
D gene: TRBD1
clone size: .

CDR3 DNA: TGCGCCAGCAGCTCGCAGGGGGTTCCCAATGAGCAGTTCTTC
CDR3 protein: CASSSQGVPNEQFF
V gene: TRBV5-1
J gene: TRBJ2-1
D gene: TRBD1
clone size: .

CDR3 DNA: TGTGCCGGGGGACGGGGGGCCTACGAGCAGTACTTC
CDR3 protein: CAGGRGAYEQYF
V gene: TRBV6-6
J gene: TRBJ2-7
D gene: TRBD2
clone size: .

CDR3 DNA: TGCGCCAGCAGCTTGGGGACAGGGGGGACCGGGGAGCTGTTTTTT
CDR3 protein: CASSLGTGGTGELFF
V gene: TRBV5-1
J gene: TRBJ2-2
D gene: TRBD1
clone size: .

CDR3 DNA: TGCAGCACTTACCGACAGGGGAAGACGAACACTGAAGCTTTCTTT
CDR3 protein: CSTYRQGKTNTEAFF
V gene: TRBV29-1
J gene: TRBJ1-1
D gene: TRBD1
clone size: .

CDR3 DNA: TGCAGTGCTAGTAGCCCGAACAGGGGCCGGAACACTGAAGCTTTCTTT
CDR3 protein: CSASSPNRGRNTEAFF
V gene: TRBV20-1
J gene: TRBJ1-1
D gene: TRBD1
clone size: .

CDR3 DNA: TGCGCCAGCAGCTTGGCCGGGACAGGGCAAGAGACCCAGTACTTC
CDR3 protein: CASSLAGTGQETQYF
V gene: TRBV5-1
J gene: TRBJ2-5
D gene: TRBD1
clone size: .

CDR3 DNA: TGTGCCAGCAGTTACAATTGGGGCGCGGACACTGAAGCTTTCTTT
CDR3 protein: CASSYNWGADTEAFF
V gene: TRBV6-5
J gene: TRBJ1-1
D gene: .
clone size: .

CDR3 DNA: TGTGCCAGCAGCTTGAGCACCACCGGGGAGCTGTTTTTT
CDR3 protein: CASSLSTTGELFF
V gene: TRBV5-4
J gene: TRBJ2-2
D gene: .
clone size: .

CDR3 DNA: TGTGCCAGCAGTTACGGCGGAGGCTATGGCTACACCTTC
CDR3 protein: CASSYGGGYGYTF
V gene: TRBV6-5
J gene: TRBJ1-2
D gene: .
clone size: few

CDR3 DNA: TGTGCCAGCAGCCAAGATCAAGGGACAGGGACGTACGAGCAGTACTTC
CDR3 protein: CASSQDQGTGTYEQYF
V gene: TRBV3-1/TRBV3-2
J gene: TRBJ2-7
D gene: TRBD1
clone size: .

CDR3 DNA: TGTGCCAGCAGCCCAGGACAGGGCGATCAGCCCCAGCATTTT
CDR3 protein: CASSPGQGDQPQHF
V gene: TRBV5-5
J gene: TRBJ1-5
D gene: TRBD1
clone size: once

CDR3 DNA: TGTGCCAGCAGCCCACCCCCAGTCGGGGATTCCTACGAGCAGTACTTC
CDR3 protein: CASSPPPVGDSYEQYF
V gene: TRBV28
J gene: TRBJ2-7
D gene: .
clone size: once

CDR3 DNA: TGTGCTAGTGGTCTACACAGGGATCTGAACACTGAAGCTTTCTTT
CDR3 protein: CASGLHRDLNTEAFF
V gene: TRBV12-5
J gene: TRBJ1-1
D gene: .
clone size: .

CDR3 DNA: TGTGCCAGCAGCTTAGCCCGGGACAGCTATGGCTACACCTTC
CDR3 protein: CASSLARDSYGYTF
V gene: TRBV28
J gene: TRBJ1-2
D gene: TRBD1
clone size: .

CDR3 DNA: TGTGCCAGCAGCCAAGGGAACCTAGCGGGATTGGGCCCTTCTGAGCAGTTCTTC
CDR3 protein: CASSQGNLAGLGPSEQFF
V gene: TRBV3-1/TRBV3-2
J gene: TRBJ2-1
D gene: TRBD2
clone size: .

CDR3 DNA: TGTGCCAGCAGCCCGACAGGGAAAGGGACAGATACGCAGTATTTT
CDR3 protein: CASSPTGKGTDTQYF
V gene: TRBV2
J gene: TRBJ2-3
D gene: TRBD1
clone size: .

CDR3 DNA: TGTGCCAGCAGCTTAGGACACACCCGCCAAGAGACCCAGTACTTC
CDR3 protein: CASSLGHTRQETQYF
V gene: TRBV11-2
J gene: TRBJ2-5
D gene: .
clone size: once